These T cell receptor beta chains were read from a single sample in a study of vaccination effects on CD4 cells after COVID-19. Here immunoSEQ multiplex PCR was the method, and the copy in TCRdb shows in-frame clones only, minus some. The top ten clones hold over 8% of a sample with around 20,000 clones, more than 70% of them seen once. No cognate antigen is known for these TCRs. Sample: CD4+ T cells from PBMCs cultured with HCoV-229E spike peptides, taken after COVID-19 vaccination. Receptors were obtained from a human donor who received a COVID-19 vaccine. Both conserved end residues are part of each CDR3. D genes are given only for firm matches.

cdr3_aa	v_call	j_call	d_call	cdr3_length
CASSAGGPLGEQYF	TRBV7-2	TRBJ2-7	TRBD2	14
CASSFRGQRPAANTGELFF	TRBV27	TRBJ2-2	TRBD1	19
CAWSPGGNNQPQHF	TRBV30	TRBJ1-5	.	14
CASANSDRDTRTGELFF	TRBV18	TRBJ2-2	.	17
CASSEPGGGSTEAFF	TRBV6-1	TRBJ1-1	.	15
CASSFGGRITYEQYF	TRBV6-9	TRBJ2-7	TRBD2	15
CASSLSAGSNYEQYF	TRBV5-4	TRBJ2-7	.	15
CASSEISTDTQYF	TRBV2	TRBJ2-3	.	13
CASSLAGGRVKETQYF	TRBV5-4	TRBJ2-5	.	16
CASSSSGVYEQYF	TRBV5-1	TRBJ2-7	TRBD2	13
CASSQDPSSYEQYF	TRBV4-1	TRBJ2-7	.	14
CASRRGGVGEKLFF	TRBV27	TRBJ1-4	.	14
CATFRDTRTGELFF	TRBV19	TRBJ2-2	.	14
CASSLTGHEKLFF	TRBV28	TRBJ1-4	.	13
CASSYSSGANVLTF	TRBV6-2/TRBV6-3	TRBJ2-6	.	14
CASSEVLVGSSYGYTF	TRBV6-1	TRBJ1-2	.	16
CASRRQGNSGANVLTF	TRBV27	TRBJ2-6	TRBD1	16
CASSLHLNEQFF	TRBV7-8	TRBJ2-1	.	12
CAISVRDSANEQFF	TRBV10-3	TRBJ2-1	.	14
CASSSGRVFQETQYF	TRBV7-7	TRBJ2-5	.	15
CASSPDRFQETQYF	TRBV11-2	TRBJ2-5	.	14
CASSSDSLMMNTEAFF	TRBV5-1	TRBJ1-1	.	16
CASSFSRGDNSPLHF	TRBV7-9	TRBJ1-6	.	15
CASSWQENYEQYF	TRBV10-2	TRBJ2-7	.	13
CATHPGQGASGLYNEQFF	TRBV19	TRBJ2-1	.	18
CASSQDRGQEKLFF	TRBV4-1	TRBJ1-4	.	14
CASSLEVEQFF	TRBV5-1	TRBJ2-1	.	11
CASSQERQTSGNTIYF	TRBV3-1/TRBV3-2	TRBJ1-3	.	16
CASSHGGYEQYF	TRBV3-1/TRBV3-2	TRBJ2-7	.	12
CASSTQGVIVTGELFF	TRBV4-1	TRBJ2-2	.	16
CASSLGQGGNYGYTF	TRBV5-1	TRBJ1-2	.	15
CASSYSGQENGYTF	TRBV6-5	TRBJ1-2	TRBD1	14
CARPPSFEAFF	TRBV21-1	TRBJ1-1	.	11
CASSPPVRMGAIETQYF	TRBV18	TRBJ2-5	.	17
CASSLRGGNYGYTF	TRBV5-4	TRBJ1-2	TRBD1	14
CASSILRGYEQYF	TRBV19	TRBJ2-7	.	13
CASSLPSGMGELFF	TRBV5-4	TRBJ2-2	TRBD2	14
CASSPQRSGPNYGYTF	TRBV18	TRBJ1-2	.	16
CSASVGLSGYTF	TRBV20-1	TRBJ1-2	.	12
CASSRQGGISEAFF	TRBV7-2	TRBJ1-1	TRBD1	14
CATSRGGTGVGYTF	TRBV15	TRBJ1-2	TRBD1	14
CSVEVQSGPYEQYF	TRBV29-1	TRBJ2-7	.	14
CATDGQSNTGELFF	TRBV24-1	TRBJ2-2	.	14
CASSSRPLGTGGEKLFF	TRBV6-2/TRBV6-3	TRBJ1-4	TRBD1	17
CASSGAGRANTEAFF	TRBV5-6	TRBJ1-1	.	15
CASSQVRLAVYNEQFF	TRBV4-1	TRBJ2-1	TRBD2	16
CASSVRGPPDEQFF	TRBV9	TRBJ2-1	.	14
CASSPRLGAHYEQYF	TRBV18	TRBJ2-7	.	15
CASSQNRGQGANVLTF	TRBV3-1/TRBV3-2	TRBJ2-6	TRBD1	16
CASSEEGGTGAMVYEQYF	TRBV6-1	TRBJ2-7	TRBD1	18
CASSFPGAAGYTF	TRBV12-3/TRBV12-4	TRBJ1-2	.	13
CASSMRGENTIYF	TRBV19	TRBJ1-3	.	13
CASSSEWRESGEQYF	TRBV7-9	TRBJ2-7	TRBD2	15
CASSLYGGDAYEQYF	TRBV7-9	TRBJ2-7	TRBD2	15